The TCR beta chain described here comes from a study of blood T cell repertoires in COVID-19. About the research overall: The origin of the acute and convalescent COVID-19 samples was the United States, Italy and Spain. Sample material is recorded as cDNA or gDNA derived from T cells, B-cell-depleted T cells, or PBMCs.

V gave up 1 base and J gave up 7 bases, with 11 bases separating them. The germline CDR1 and CDR2 sequences are GTSNPN and SVGIG (reference sequence). The CDR3 is 13 amino acids. Per the original methods: Amplification from reference gene primers served as the basis for estimated nucleated cell counts. TCRdb keeps only in-frame clones here, not all; method: immunoSEQ multiplex PCR. V and J calls and clone size are those listed in that table; D and trimming were worked out from the DNA. The sample has approximately 190,000 clones, 80% seen once. Material for sequencing was peripheral blood. V is TRBV30 and J is TRBJ1-5, with TRBD1 as a possible D gene (5 bases). This receptor was obtained from a man between 60 and 75 years old with acute or convalescent COVID-19. This CDR3 reads CAWSGQSGQPQHF. Here the CDR3 DNA reads TGTGCCTGGAGTGGACAGTCAGGACAGCCCCAGCATTTT. Combining the CDR3 with reference TRBV30 and TRBJ1-5 gives the whole variable domain SQTIHQWPATLVQPVGSPLSLECTVEGTSNPNLYWYRQAAGRGLQLLFYSVGIGQISSEVPQNLSASRPQDRQFILSSKKLLLSDSGFYLCAWSGQSGQPQHFGDGTRLSIL.